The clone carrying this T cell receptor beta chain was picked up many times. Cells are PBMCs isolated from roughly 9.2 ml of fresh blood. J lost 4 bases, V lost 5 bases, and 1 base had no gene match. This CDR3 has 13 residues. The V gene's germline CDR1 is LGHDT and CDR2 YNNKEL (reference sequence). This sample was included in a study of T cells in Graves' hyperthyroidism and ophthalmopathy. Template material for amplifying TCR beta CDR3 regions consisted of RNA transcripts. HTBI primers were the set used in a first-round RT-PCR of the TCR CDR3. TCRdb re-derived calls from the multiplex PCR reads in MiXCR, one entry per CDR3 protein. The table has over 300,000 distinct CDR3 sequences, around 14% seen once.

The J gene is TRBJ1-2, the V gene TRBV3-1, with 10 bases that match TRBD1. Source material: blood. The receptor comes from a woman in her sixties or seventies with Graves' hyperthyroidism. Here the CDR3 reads CASSRTGGYGYTF. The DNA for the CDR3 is TGTGCCAGCAGCAGGACAGGGGGCTATGGCTACACCTTC.